These 5 T cell receptor beta chains came from one sample sequenced in a study of blood T cell repertoires in COVID-19. Produced via immunoSEQ multiplex PCR; TCRdb's table is partial and in-frame only. The data show about 170,000 clones, 83% seen once. Sequencing was carried out using peripheral blood. These receptors originate from a woman at least 80 years old with acute or convalescent COVID-19.

This sequence joins TRBV4-1 and TRBJ2-5; 9 nucleotides line up with TRBD1. Germline V gene data show CDR1 as MGHRA and CDR2 as YSYEKL. V lost 5 bases to trimming and J lost 5 bases; unmatched junction nucleotides: 6. This CDR3 region has 14 residues. CDR3 sequence reads: CASSLTGGWETQYF. DNA for the CDR3: TGCGCCAGCAGCTTGACAGGGGGTTGGGAGACCCAGTACTTC.

In its sample, this clone was seen a few times. CDR3 coding DNA: TGCGCCAGCAGTGAAAACCAGGGCTACGAGCAGTACTTC. Translation gives CASSENQGYEQYF. V and J are TRBV10-2 and TRBJ2-7; D possibly corresponds to TRBD1 (5 bases). Between the trimmed V and J ends, which lost 3 bases and 3 bases, there was a span of 9 bases. The CDR3 is 13 amino acids. Germline CDR1 is WSHSY and CDR2 is SAAADI.

This clone showed up just a few times. The chain uses TRBV19 and TRBJ1-1; tentative D call: TRBD1 (5 bases). Trimming removed 6 bases from V and 2 bases from J, with 13 bases in between. The CDR3 has 14 residues. The V gene's germline CDR1 is LNHDA and CDR2 SQIVND (reference sequence). The CDR3 sequence is CASSRDGINTEAFF. CDR3 sequence (DNA): TGTGCCAGTAGCAGGGATGGAATTAACACTGAAGCTTTCTTT.

This chain links TRBV6-2 or TRBV6-3 with TRBJ1-1, with D hard to call. V lost 0 bases to trimming and J lost 8 bases, with 7 bases between them. Germline assignment: CDR1 MNHEY and CDR2 SVGEGT. The CDR3 runs 12 residues. The DNA of the CDR3 is TGTGCCAGCAGTTACTCGAGGGTAGAAGCTTTCTTT. This translates into CASSYSRVEAFF.

The V call is TRBV19, the J call TRBJ1-2, with D perhaps TRBD1 (6 bases). The CDR3 has 14 amino acids. V lost 4 bases and J lost 6, with 15 bases in between. In germline, CDR1 is LNHDA, CDR2 SQIVND (reference sequence). The CDR3 loop reads CASSTDQGHNGYTF. CDR3 sequence (DNA): TGTGCCAGTAGTACCGACCAGGGGCACAATGGCTACACCTTC.